This T cell receptor beta chain was sequenced in a study of shared clonotypes between healthy human individuals. About the study: Used for every donor were three CD4 naive, three CD4 memory, two CD8 naive and one CD8 memory plate. Study-wide results and limits: Donor scarcity curtailed the genetic and exposure-history diversity represented herein. Generation probabilities were higher for clonotypes shared across all four sorted-subset donors than for unshared ones.

Regarding this clone: Its target is not known. The identical CDR3 is also encoded by other nucleotide sequences in the sample.

Using immunoSEQ multiplex PCR, the repertoire was profiled, and TCRdb retains in-frame clones only, with some absent. The sample lists about 640,000 clones; 72% were seen once. Germline V gene sequence: CDR1 LNHDA, CDR2 SQIVND (reference sequence). This CDR3 contains 13 residues. Trimming took 4 bases from V and 5 from J; bases not matched to a gene: 2. The sequencing sample was made of memory CD4+ T cells sorted from blood. Subset in this sample: CD45RA-negative fraction. The rearrangement joins TRBV19 to TRBJ1-5, with 7 positions matching TRBD1. The sequence was obtained from a woman aged 25 to 39 in good health. CDR3 sequence (DNA): TGTGCCAGTAGTACGCAGGGGGATCAGCCCCAGCATTTT. Encoded protein: CASSTQGDQPQHF.